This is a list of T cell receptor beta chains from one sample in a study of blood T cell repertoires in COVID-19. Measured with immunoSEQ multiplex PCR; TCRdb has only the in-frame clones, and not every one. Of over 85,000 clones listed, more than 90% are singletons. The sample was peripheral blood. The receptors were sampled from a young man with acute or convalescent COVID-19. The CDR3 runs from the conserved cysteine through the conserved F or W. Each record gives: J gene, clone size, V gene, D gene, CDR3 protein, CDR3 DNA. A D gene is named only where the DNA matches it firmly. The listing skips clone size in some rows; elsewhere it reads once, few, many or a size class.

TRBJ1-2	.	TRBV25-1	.	CASSEHLGGIYGYTF	TGTGCCAGCAGTGAACATCTCGGAGGGATCTATGGCTACACCTTC
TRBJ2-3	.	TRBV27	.	CASSSRRDFSDTQYF	TGTGCCAGCAGTTCGCGAAGGGACTTTTCAGATACGCAGTATTTT
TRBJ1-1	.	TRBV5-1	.	CASSPGGVGTEAFF	TGCGCCAGCAGCCCGGGAGGGGTGGGGACTGAAGCTTTCTTT
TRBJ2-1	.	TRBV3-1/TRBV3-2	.	CASSQAGGRHGLDEQFF	TGTGCCAGCAGCCAAGCCGGTGGGAGGCACGGCTTGGATGAGCAGTTCTTC
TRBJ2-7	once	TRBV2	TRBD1	CASREGQAYEQYF	TGTGCCAGCAGGGAGGGACAGGCCTACGAGCAGTACTTC
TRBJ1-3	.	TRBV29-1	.	CSVREGSNSGNTIYF	TGCAGCGTTAGAGAGGGCTCCAACTCTGGAAACACCATATATTTT
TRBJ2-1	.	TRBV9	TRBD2	CASSSRGTSGPLSSYNEQFF	TGTGCCAGCAGCTCTCGTGGGACTAGCGGACCTCTAAGCTCCTACAATGAGCAGTTCTTC
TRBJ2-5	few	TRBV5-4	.	CASSMLGGEGAQYF	TGTGCCAGCAGCATGCTAGGGGGGGAAGGGGCCCAGTACTTC
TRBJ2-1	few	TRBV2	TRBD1	CASSEEGQGVTYNEQFF	TGTGCCAGCAGTGAAGAGGGACAGGGGGTCACCTACAATGAGCAGTTCTTC
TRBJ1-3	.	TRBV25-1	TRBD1	CASSRGQALGNTIYF	TGTGCCAGCTCACGCGGACAGGCCCTCGGAAACACCATATATTTT
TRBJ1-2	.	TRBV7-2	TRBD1	CASSPGQGDGYTF	TGTGCCAGCAGCCCCGGACAGGGAGATGGCTACACCTTC
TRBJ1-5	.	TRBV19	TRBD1	CASSITGDQPQHF	TGTGCCAGTAGTATCACAGGGGATCAGCCCCAGCATTTT
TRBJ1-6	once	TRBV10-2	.	CASRLGLQYSPLHF	TGCGCCAGCAGGCTAGGACTGCAATATTCACCCCTCCACTTT
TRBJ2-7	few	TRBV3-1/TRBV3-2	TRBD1	CASSRQGAGSYEQYF	TGTGCCAGCAGCCGACAGGGGGCTGGCTCCTACGAGCAGTACTTC
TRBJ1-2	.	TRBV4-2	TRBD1	CASSGGTVLGYTF	TGTGCCAGCAGCGGAGGGACAGTTCTAGGCTACACCTTC
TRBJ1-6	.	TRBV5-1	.	CASSSSLPGDNSPLHF	TGCGCCAGCAGCTCATCGTTACCGGGGGATAATTCACCCCTCCACTTT